Shown below are 24 T cell receptor beta chains from a single sample sequenced in a study of CD8 T cells in cerebrospinal fluid in Alzheimer's disease. TCRdb reanalyzed the 10x single-cell sequencing reads and collapses them to one entry per CDR3 protein, without DNA. This sample contains more than 850 distinct CDR3 sequences. Material: cerebrospinal fluid. The receptors shown here come from a human donor with mild cognitive impairment.

The rearrangement joins TRBV19 to TRBJ1-2; there is no DNA to check the TCRdb D call of TRBD1. There are 14 residues in the CDR3. Germline CDR1 and CDR2: LNHDA and SQIVND (reference sequence). The CDR3 sequence: CASRRQGGNYGYTF. The whole variable domain, remainder taken from reference TRBV19 and TRBJ1-2, is DGGITQSPKYLFRKEGQNVTLSCEQNLNHDAMYWYRQDPGQGLRLIYYSQIVNDFQKGDIAEGYSVSREKKESFPLTVTSAQKNPTAFYLCASRRQGGNYGYTFGSGTRLTVV.

Its frequency marks this clonotype as medium-sized. The chain recombines TRBV28 with TRBJ1-4; TCRdb's D gene call, TRBD1, goes unchecked for lack of DNA. Per germline, CDR1 MDHEN and CDR2 SYDVKM. The length of the CDR3 is 14 residues. The CDR3 here is CASSLMGDGEKLFF. Full variable domain (outside the CDR3, taken from reference TRBV28 and TRBJ1-4): DVKVTQSSRYLVKRTGEKVFLECVQDMDHENMFWYRQDPGLGLRLIYFSYDVKMKEKGDIPEGYSVSREKKERFSLILESASTNQTSMYLCASSLMGDGEKLFFGSGTQLSVL.

In terms of frequency, this clonotype is medium-sized. The gene calls are TRBV19 and TRBJ2-1; TCRdb names TRBD1, which stays unverified in the absence of DNA. The CDR3 is made up of 13 amino acids. Looked up from germline, CDR1 is LNHDA and CDR2 is SQIVND (reference sequence). The CDR3 sequence is CASTTLGGGEQFF.

Frequency places this clonotype as medium-sized (0.01 to 0.1%). This chain links TRBV2 with TRBJ1-2. The CDR3 length is 14 residues. Looked up from germline, CDR1 is SNHLY and CDR2 is FYNNEI. The CDR3 reads CASSVHAGNYGYTF.

According to its frequency, this clonotype is large. This rearrangement joins TRBV2 to TRBJ1-2; the D gene TCRdb calls, TRBD1, cannot be checked with no DNA. The CDR3 has 13 residues. Germline lookup yields CDR1 SNHLY and CDR2 FYNNEI. CDR3 sequence: CASSGTAILGYTF. Variable domain in full (rest from reference TRBV2 and TRBJ1-2): EPEVTQTPSHQVTQMGQEVILRCVPISNHLYFYWYRQILGQKVEFLVSFYNNEISEKSEIFDDQFSVERPDGSNFTLKIRSTKLEDSAMYFCASSGTAILGYTFGSGTRLTVV.

The chain joins TRBV6-5 to TRBJ1-2. CDR1 is MNHEY, CDR2 SVGAGI, per germline. The CDR3 loop spans 16 amino acids. The CDR3 here is CASSYDRGGAFYGYTF.

Measured by frequency, this clonotype is large (0.1 to 1%). The chain recombines TRBV7-2 with TRBJ1-4. CDR3 length equals 14 residues. Germline CDR1 and CDR2: SGHTA and FQGNSA. The CDR3 sequence is CASSFGRQGEKLFF.

This clonotype is identified as medium-sized from frequency. The genes are TRBV2 and TRBJ2-7; checking the TCRdb D call of TRBD1 is not possible without DNA. Germline CDR1 reads SNHLY; CDR2 reads FYNNEI. CDR3 size: 14 residues. The CDR3 protein is CASSLQGADYEQYF. Using reference TRBV2 and TRBJ2-7 for the parts outside the CDR3, the full variable domain is EPEVTQTPSHQVTQMGQEVILRCVPISNHLYFYWYRQILGQKVEFLVSFYNNEISEKSEIFDDQFSVERPDGSNFTLKIRSTKLEDSAMYFCASSLQGADYEQYFGPGTRLTVT.

By frequency, this clonotype is medium-sized. The chain is built from TRBV29-1 and TRBJ1-3; the TCRdb call, TRBD1, lacks DNA for checking. CDR1 and CDR2 (germline): SQVTM, ANQGSEA. This CDR3 has 16 amino acids. CDR3 region: CSVGDRGGPSGNTIYF.

This clonotype is called large based on its frequency. This sequence joins TRBV18 and TRBJ1-2; TCRdb's D gene call, TRBD1, goes unchecked for lack of DNA. Germline assignment: CDR1 KGHSH and CDR2 LQKENI. This CDR3 is built from 16 residues. CDR3: CASSPTGTGGSYGYTF.

The chain employs TRBV5-4 and TRBJ1-3. CDR1 and CDR2 from the germline V gene are SGHNT and YYREEE (reference sequence). The length of the CDR3 is 19 residues. CDR3: CASSLAAYEEINSGNTIYF.

By frequency, this clonotype registers medium-sized. The chain uses TRBV5-4 and TRBJ2-4; TCRdb reports TRBD1, a call that lacks DNA to check it against. This CDR3 contains 14 residues. Per germline, CDR1 SGHNT and CDR2 YYREEE (reference sequence). CDR3 amino acids: CASTNAGVENIQYF.

This clonotype is identified as medium-sized (0.01 to 0.1%) from frequency. This chain joins TRBV9 and TRBJ2-1; as DNA is missing, the TRBD1 call by TCRdb cannot be tested. The germline V gene encodes CDR1 SGDLS and CDR2 YYNGEE. CDR3 length equals 13 residues. CDR3 residues: CASSLGIYNEQFF.

Judged by frequency, this clonotype is medium-sized. This chain connects TRBV6-5 to TRBJ2-6; there is no DNA to check the TCRdb D call of TRBD2. Germline values: CDR1 MNHEY, CDR2 SVGAGI. This CDR3 has 16 amino acids. The CDR3 spells CASSRQGPAGANVLTF.

This clonotype is medium-sized by frequency. The chain joins TRBV7-2 to TRBJ1-1; TCRdb reports TRBD1, a call that lacks DNA to check it against. The CDR3 runs to 16 residues. The V gene's germline CDR1 is SGHTA and CDR2 FQGNSA. The CDR3 reads CASSLESQGGNTEAFF.

By frequency, this clonotype registers large. The chain combines TRBV21-1 with TRBJ2-7; TCRdb's assignment of TRBD1 cannot be checked, as there is no DNA. TRBV21-1 is termed a pseudogene. This CDR3 is built from 14 residues. The CDR3 spells CASSNETGWCEQYF.

This clonotype counts as large by frequency. The V gene is TRBV20-1, the J gene TRBJ2-3; as DNA is missing, the TRBD2 call by TCRdb cannot be tested. This CDR3 spans 13 amino acids. Looked up from germline, CDR1 is DFQATT and CDR2 is SNEGSKA (reference sequence). This CDR3 is CSASSSGPDTQYF.

Its frequency marks this clonotype as medium-sized. The V and J genes are TRBV20-1 and TRBJ1-6; there is no DNA to check the TCRdb D call of TRBD1. The germline V gene has CDR1 DFQATT and CDR2 SNEGSKA (reference sequence). There are 15 residues in the CDR3. This chain's CDR3 is CSAYPPGQSNSPLHF.

This clonotype is deemed large by its frequency. The J gene is TRBJ1-1, the V gene TRBV6-6. The germline gives CDR1 MNHNY, CDR2 SVGAGI (reference sequence). The CDR3 extends over 14 amino acids. CDR3 protein: CASRLQVPNTEAFF.

CDR3 protein: CASSQARTQNTEAFF. This chain uses TRBV4-2 with TRBJ1-1. CDR3 length equals 15 residues. Per the germline V gene, CDR1 is LGHNA and CDR2 is YNFKEQ.

The V call is TRBV6-2 or TRBV6-3, the J call TRBJ2-1; absent DNA, TCRdb's TRBD2 call cannot be checked. Germline CDR1 and CDR2: MNHEY and SVGEGT. This CDR3 contains 15 residues. CDR3: CASSVTSGGAVGQFF.

Judged by frequency, this clonotype is medium-sized (0.01 to 0.1%). The chain joins TRBV28 to TRBJ1-2; TCRdb designates TRBD1, a call that cannot be tested without DNA. This CDR3 is built from 14 residues. Per the germline V gene, CDR1 is MDHEN and CDR2 is SYDVKM. The CDR3 loop reads CASRSQGASYGYTF.

The chain joins TRBV6-6 to TRBJ2-5; the D call of TRBD2 rests on TCRdb alone, since no DNA is present to check it. Germline V gene sequence: CDR1 MNHNY, CDR2 SVGAGI (reference sequence). The CDR3 is made up of 14 amino acids. CDR3 sequence: CASSYLAVGETQYF.

Considering frequency, this clonotype is medium-sized. The V call is TRBV20-1, the J call TRBJ2-7; without DNA, the TCRdb call of TRBD1 cannot be checked. The germline CDR1 and CDR2 sequences are DFQATT and SNEGSKA (reference sequence). The length of the CDR3 is 14 residues. The CDR3 here is CSAEDRGPTYEQYF.